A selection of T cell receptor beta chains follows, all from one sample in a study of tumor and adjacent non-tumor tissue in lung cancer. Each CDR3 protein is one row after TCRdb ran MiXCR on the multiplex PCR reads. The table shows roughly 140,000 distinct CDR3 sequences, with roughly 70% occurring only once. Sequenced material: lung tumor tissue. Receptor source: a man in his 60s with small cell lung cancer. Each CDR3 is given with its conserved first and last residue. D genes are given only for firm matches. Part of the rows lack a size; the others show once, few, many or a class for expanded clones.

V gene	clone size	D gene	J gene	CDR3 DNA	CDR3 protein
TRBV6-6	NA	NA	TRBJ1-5	TGTGCCAGCAACCTACTTCCCGGGGGCAATCAGCTCCAGCATTTC	CASNLLPGGNQLQHF
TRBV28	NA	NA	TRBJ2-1	TGTGCCAGCAGCCAGGGCCGTGAGCAGTTCTTC	CASSQGREQFF
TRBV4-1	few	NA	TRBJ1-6	TGCGCCAGCAGCCAAGATATACAGGGCTCCTATAATTCACCCCTCCACTTT	CASSQDIQGSYNSPLHF
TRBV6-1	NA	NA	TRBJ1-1	TGTGCCAGCAATTGGAGGGCGGACTCTGAAGCTTTCTTT	CASNWRADSEAFF
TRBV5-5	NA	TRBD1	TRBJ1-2	TGTGCCAGCGGACAGGGCGACGATGGCTACACCTTC	CASGQGDDGYTF
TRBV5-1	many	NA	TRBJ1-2	TGCGCCAGCAGCTTGGATCCCAGTAACTATGGCTACACCTTC	CASSLDPSNYGYTF
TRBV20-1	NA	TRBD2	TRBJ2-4	TGCAGTGCTAGCGGTCTAATTTCGGGGGGGAACATTCAGTACTTC	CSASGLISGGNIQYF
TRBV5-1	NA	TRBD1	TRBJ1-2	TGCGCCAGCAGCATGCAACAGGGGGCTGGCTATGGCTACACCTTC	CASSMQQGAGYGYTF
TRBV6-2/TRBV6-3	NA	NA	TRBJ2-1	TGTGCCAGCACCCCTCCAGGGGGGAGTAAGCAGTTCTTC	CASTPPGGSKQFF
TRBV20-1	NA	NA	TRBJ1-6	TGCAGTGCTAGAGAATCTCCGGGGAGTTGGTCCTATAATTCACCCCCCCACTTT	CSARESPGSWSYNSPPHF
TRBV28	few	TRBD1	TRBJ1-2	TGTGCCAGCAGGGCCGGGACAGGGAATAATTATGGCTACACCTTC	CASRAGTGNNYGYTF
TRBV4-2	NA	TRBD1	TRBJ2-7	TGTGCCAGCAGCCAAGCGGGACAGGGGGCCTACGAGCAGTACTTC	CASSQAGQGAYEQYF
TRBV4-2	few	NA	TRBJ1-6	TGTGCCAGCAGCCAACCGTGGGGGAATAATTCACCCCTCCACTTT	CASSQPWGNNSPLHF
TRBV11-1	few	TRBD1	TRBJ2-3	TGTGCCAGCAGCTCAGCGCGGGACAGGAACAGAGATATGCAGTATTTT	CASSSARDRNRDMQYF
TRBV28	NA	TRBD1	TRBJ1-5	TGTGCTGGCAGTTACAGGGGGGCCAATCAGCCCCAGCATTTT	CAGSYRGANQPQHF
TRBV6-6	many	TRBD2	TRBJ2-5	TGTGCCAGCGGTCCTAGCGGATACCAAGAGACCCAGTACTTC	CASGPSGYQETQYF
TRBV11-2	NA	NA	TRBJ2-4	TGTGCCAGCAGCTTTGCGGGAGTGGGAGGGGGAAAGACTCAGTACTTC	CASSFAGVGGGKTQYF
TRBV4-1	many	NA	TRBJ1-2	TGCGCCAGCAGCCAAGATACAGATGGCTATGGCTACACCTTC	CASSQDTDGYGYTF
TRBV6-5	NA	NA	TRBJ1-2	TGTGCTAGCAGCCAGAGGGGGGAGGCCGTAGATGGCTACACCTTC	CASSQRGEAVDGYTF
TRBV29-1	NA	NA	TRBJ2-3	TGCAGCGTTGACCGGGGTAGCCTAGATACGCAGTATTTT	CSVDRGSLDTQYF
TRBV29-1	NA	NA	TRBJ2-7	TGCAGCGTTGGACGGGACTGCTCCTACGAGAAGTACTTC	CSVGRDCSYEKYF
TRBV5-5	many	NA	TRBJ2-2	TGTGCCAGCAGCTTGGACCCACCCGGGGAGCTGTTTTTT	CASSLDPPGELFF
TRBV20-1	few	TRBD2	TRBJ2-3	TGCAGTGCTCCCCCCGCTAGCGGACTCCAGAATACGCAGTATTTT	CSAPPASGLQNTQYF
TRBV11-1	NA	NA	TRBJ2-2	TGTGCCAGAGGCCACGGCCGGCTATCGGGAGGGGGCACCGAGGAGCTGTTTTTT	CARGHGRLSGGGTEELFF
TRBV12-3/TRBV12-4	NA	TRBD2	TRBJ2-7	TGTGTCAGCACCCGAGCGGGACCTCTTTATGAGCAGTACTTC	CVSTRAGPLYEQYF
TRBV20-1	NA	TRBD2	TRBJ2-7	TGCGGTACTAGGGATTTTAGGCGGGAGGGGTACGAGCAGTACTTC	CGTRDFRREGYEQYF
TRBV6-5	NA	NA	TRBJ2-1	TGTGCCAGCAGTCGACACCGAAGCTCCTTCAATGAGCAGTTCTTC	CASSRHRSSFNEQFF
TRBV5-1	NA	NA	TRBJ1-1	TGCGCCAGCAGCTTGGTGGGGCGAAACACTGAAGCTTTCTTT	CASSLVGRNTEAFF
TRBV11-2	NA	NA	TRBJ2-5	TGTGCCAGCAGCTCTGGACCTGGGGAGACCCAGTACTTC	CASSSGPGETQYF
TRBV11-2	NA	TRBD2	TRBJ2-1	TGTGCCAACAGCTTAGGCGTAGCGGGAGGGCCCGGGGGGCAGTTCTTT	CANSLGVAGGPGGQFF
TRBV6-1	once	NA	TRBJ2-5	TGTGCCAGCAGTGACCCCAGCGTGGGGCAGAGAGAGACCCACTACTTC	CASSDPSVGQRETHYF
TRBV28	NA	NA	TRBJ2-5	TGTGCCAGCAGTCCAGGTAGAAGGGGCAAAGGGACCCAGTACTTC	CASSPGRRGKGTQYF
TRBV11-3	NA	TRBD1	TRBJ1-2	TGTGCCAGCAGCCAAGGGACAGGGTTTGACGGCTACGCCTTC	CASSQGTGFDGYAF
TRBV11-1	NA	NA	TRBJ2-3	TGTGCCAGCAGTCTAGGCGTGGGGTCTAGCACAGATACGCACTATTTT	CASSLGVGSSTDTHYF
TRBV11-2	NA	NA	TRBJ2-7	TGTGCCAGCAGCTCCGTCTACGAGCAGTACTTT	CASSSVYEQYF
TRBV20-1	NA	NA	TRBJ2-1	TGCAGTGCTAGCGGGAAAATAGGTACCTACAATGAGCAGTTCTTC	CSASGKIGTYNEQFF
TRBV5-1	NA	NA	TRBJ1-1	TGCGCCAGCAGCTTGGCGGGGATGAACATTGAAGCTTTATTT	CASSLAGMNIEALF
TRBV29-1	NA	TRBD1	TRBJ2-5	TGCAACGTTGTGCGGTTTCAGGGGGCCCAAGAAACCCAGTACTTC	CNVVRFQGAQETQYF
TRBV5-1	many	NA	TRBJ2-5	TGCGCCAGCAGTCCCGAGGCCCCTCCAGGTGGGACCCAGTACTTC	CASSPEAPPGGTQYF
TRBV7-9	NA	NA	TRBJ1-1	TGTGCCAGCGGCACCTCGACCGACGCTTTCTTT	CASGTSTDAFF
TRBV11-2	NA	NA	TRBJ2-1	TGTGCCAACAGTTCCTCTAGTTCCCCCCACAATGAGCAGTTCTTC	CANSSSSSPHNEQFF